This TCR beta chain appears in the sequencing data of a study of long-term antiretroviral therapy in people with HIV. Without exception, participants with HIV were treated in the United States. The CDR3 is made up of 13 amino acids. V was trimmed by 4 bases and J by 6 bases, leaving 10 bases between them. Per the germline V gene, CDR1 is SGHNT and CDR2 is YYREEE (reference sequence). This clone was detected only a few times. They ran version v3.0 of the immunoSEQ assay at survey level. Assay: immunoSEQ multiplex PCR; the TCRdb copy retains only in-frame clones and omits some. There are about 12,000 clones in the sample; 60% to 80% occur only once, and 15% to 20% lies in the top ten.

The sequencing used unsorted PBMCs, collected 0.5 years before starting antiretroviral therapy. This receptor was obtained from a woman in her forties with HIV. The chain carries TRBV5-4 and TRBJ2-2; D is perhaps TRBD2 (5 bases). CDR3 loop: CASSTTGSGELFF. The CDR3 DNA reads as TGTGCCAGCAGCACCACGGGGTCCGGGGAGCTGTTTTTT.